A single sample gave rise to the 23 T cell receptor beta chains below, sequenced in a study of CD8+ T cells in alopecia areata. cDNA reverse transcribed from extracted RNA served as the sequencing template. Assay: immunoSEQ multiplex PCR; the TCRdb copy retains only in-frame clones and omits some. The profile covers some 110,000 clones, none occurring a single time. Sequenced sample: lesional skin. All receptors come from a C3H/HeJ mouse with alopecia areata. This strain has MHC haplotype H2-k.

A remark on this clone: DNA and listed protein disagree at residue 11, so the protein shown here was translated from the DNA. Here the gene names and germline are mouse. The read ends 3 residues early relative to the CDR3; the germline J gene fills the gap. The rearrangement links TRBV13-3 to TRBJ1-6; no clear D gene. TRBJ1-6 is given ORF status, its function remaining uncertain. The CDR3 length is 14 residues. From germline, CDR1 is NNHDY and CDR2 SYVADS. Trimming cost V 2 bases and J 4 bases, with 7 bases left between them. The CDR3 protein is CASSDWVYNSPLYF. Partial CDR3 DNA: TGTGCCAGCAGTGACTGGGTTTATAATTCGCCC.

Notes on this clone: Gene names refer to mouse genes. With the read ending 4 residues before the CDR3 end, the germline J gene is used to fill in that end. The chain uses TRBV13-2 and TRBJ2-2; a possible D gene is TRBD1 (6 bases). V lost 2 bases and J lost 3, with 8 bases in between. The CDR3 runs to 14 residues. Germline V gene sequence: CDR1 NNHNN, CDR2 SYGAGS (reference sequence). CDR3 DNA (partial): TGTGCCAGCGGTGACGCAGGGGACACCGGG. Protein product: CASGDAGDTG. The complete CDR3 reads CASGDAGDTGQLYF.

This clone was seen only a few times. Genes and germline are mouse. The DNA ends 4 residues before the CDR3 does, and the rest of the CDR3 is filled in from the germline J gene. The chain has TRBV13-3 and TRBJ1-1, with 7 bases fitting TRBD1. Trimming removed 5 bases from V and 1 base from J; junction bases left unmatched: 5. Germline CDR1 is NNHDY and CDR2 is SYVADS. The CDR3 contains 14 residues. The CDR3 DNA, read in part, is TGTGCCAGCAGCCGACAGGGAGAAAACACA. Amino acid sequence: CASSRQGENT. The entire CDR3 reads CASSRQGENTEVFF.

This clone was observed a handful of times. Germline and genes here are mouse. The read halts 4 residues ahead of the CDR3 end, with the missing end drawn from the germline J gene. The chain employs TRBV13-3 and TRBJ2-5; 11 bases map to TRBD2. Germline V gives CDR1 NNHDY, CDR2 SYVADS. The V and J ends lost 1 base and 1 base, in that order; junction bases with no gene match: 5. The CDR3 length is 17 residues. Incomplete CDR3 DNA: TGTGCCAGCAGTGATTTGGACTGGGGGGCTCACCAAGAC. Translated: CASSDLDWGAHQD. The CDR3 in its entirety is CASSDLDWGAHQDTQYF.

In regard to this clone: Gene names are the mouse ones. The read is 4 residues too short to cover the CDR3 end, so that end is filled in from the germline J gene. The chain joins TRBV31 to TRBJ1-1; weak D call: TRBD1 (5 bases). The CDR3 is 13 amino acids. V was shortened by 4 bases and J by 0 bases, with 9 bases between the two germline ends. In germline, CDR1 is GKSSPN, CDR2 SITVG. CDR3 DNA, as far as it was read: TGTGCCTGGACCAGGGATGCAAACACA. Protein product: CAWTRDANT. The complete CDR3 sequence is CAWTRDANTEVFF.

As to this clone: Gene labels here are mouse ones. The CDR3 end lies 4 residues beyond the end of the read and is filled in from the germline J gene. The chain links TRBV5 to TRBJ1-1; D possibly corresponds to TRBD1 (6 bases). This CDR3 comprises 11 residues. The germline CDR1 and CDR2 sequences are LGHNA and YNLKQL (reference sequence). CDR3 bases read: TGTGCCAGCAGCCACAGGGGA. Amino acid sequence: CASSHRG. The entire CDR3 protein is CASSHRGEVFF.

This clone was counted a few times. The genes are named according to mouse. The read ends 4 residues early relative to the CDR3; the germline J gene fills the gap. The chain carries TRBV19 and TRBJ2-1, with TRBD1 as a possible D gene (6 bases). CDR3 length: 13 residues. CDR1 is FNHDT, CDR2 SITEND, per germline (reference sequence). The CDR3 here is CASSYREGAEQFF. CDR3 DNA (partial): TGTGCCAGCAGTTACAGGGAGGGAGCT.

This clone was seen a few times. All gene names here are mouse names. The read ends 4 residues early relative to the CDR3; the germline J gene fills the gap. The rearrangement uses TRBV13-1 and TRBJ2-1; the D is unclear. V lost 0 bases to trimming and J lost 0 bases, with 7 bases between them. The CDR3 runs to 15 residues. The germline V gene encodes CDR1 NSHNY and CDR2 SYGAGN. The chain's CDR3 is CASSDVQFNYAEQFF. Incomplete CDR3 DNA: TGTGCCAGCAGTGATGTTCAGTTTAACTATGCT.

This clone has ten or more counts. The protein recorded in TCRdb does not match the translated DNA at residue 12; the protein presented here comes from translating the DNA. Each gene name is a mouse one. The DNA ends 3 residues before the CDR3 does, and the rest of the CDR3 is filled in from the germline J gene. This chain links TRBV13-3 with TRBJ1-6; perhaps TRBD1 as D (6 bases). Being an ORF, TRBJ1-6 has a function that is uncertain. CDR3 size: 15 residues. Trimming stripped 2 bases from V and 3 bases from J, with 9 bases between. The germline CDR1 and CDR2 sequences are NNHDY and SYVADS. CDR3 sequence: CASSDRTDYNSPLYF. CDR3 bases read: TGTGCCAGCAGTGACAGGACAGACTATAATTCGCCC.

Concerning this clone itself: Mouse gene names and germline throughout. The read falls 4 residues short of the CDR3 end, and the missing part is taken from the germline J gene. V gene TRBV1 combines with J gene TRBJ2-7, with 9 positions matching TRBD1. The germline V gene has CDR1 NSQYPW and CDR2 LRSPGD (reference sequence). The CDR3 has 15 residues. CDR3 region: CTCSSSRDRVYEQYF. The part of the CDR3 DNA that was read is TGCACCTGCAGTTCTTCACGGGACAGGGTTTAT.

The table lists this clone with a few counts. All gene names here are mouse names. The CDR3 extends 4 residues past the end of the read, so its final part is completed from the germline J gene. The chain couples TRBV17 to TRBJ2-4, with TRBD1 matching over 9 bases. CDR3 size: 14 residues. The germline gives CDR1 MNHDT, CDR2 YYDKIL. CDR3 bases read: TGTGCTAGCAGTAGAACCGGGACAGGGAAC. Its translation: CASSRTGTGN. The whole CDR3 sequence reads CASSRTGTGNTLYF.

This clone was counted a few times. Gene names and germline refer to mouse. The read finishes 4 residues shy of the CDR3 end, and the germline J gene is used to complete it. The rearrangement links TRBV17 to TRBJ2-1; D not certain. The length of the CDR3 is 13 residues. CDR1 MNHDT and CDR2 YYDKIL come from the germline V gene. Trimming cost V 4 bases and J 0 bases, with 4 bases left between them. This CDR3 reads CASSIINYAEQFF. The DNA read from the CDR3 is TGTGCTAGCAGTATCATTAACTATGCT.

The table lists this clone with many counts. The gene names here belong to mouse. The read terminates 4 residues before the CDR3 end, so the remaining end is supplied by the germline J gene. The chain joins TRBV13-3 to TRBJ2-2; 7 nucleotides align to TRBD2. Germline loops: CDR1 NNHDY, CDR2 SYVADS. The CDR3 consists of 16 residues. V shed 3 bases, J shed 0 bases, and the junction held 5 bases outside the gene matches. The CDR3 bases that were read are TGTGCCAGCAGTGTCCGACTGGGCGCAAACACCGGG. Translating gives CASSVRLGANTG. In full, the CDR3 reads CASSVRLGANTGQLYF.

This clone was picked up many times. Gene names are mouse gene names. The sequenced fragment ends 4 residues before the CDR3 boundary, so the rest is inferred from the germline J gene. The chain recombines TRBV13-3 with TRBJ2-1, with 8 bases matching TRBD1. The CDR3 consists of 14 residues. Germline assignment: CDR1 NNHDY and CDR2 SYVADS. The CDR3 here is CASSDRGRGAEQFF. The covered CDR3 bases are TGTGCCAGCAGTGACAGGGGGCGGGGAGCT.

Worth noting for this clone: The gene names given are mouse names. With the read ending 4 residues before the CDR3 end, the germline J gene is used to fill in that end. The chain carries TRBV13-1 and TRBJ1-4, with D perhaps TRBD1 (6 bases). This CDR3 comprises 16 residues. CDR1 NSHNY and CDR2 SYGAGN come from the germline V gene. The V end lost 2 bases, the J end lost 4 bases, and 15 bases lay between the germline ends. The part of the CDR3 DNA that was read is TGTGCCAGCAGTGAGGGGGACTGGGACAACAACGAA. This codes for CASSEGDWDNNE. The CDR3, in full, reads CASSEGDWDNNERLFF.

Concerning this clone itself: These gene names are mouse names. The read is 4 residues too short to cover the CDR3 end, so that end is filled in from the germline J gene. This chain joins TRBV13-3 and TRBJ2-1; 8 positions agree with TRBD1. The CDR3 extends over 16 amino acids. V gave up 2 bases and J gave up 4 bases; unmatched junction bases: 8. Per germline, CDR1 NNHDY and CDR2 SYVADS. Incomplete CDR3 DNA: TGTGCCAGCAGTGACAGGGGGCGCCCCCTGTATGCT. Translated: CASSDRGRPLYA. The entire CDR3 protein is CASSDRGRPLYAEQFF.

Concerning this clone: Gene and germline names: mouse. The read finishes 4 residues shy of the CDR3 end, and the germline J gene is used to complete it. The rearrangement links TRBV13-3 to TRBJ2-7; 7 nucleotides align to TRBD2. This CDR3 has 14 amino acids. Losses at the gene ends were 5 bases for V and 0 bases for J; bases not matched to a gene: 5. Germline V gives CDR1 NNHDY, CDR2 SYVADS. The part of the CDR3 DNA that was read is TGTGCCAGCAGCTACCTGGGGGTCTCCTAT. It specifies CASSYLGVSY. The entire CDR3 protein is CASSYLGVSYEQYF.

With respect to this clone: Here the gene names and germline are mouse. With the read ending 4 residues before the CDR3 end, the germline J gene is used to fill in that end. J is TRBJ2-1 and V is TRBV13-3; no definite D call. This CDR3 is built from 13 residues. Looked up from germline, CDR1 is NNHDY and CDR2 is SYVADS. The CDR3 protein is CASSESQRAEQFF. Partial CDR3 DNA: TGTGCCAGCAGTGAATCACAGAGGGCT.

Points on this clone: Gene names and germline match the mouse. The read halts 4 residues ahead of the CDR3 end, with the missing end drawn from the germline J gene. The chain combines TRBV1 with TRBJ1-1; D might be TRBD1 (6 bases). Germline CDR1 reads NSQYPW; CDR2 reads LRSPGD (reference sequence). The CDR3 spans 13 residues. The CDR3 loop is CTCSAQGRSEVFF. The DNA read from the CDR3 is TGCACCTGCAGTGCACAGGGGAGGTCA.

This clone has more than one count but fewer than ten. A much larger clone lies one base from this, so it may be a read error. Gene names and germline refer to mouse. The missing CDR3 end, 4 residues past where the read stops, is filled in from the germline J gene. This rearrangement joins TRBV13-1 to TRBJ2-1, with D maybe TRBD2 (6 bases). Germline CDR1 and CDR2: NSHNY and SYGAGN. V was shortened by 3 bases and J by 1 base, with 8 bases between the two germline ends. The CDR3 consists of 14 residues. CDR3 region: CASSGLGNYAEQFF. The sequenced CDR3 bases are TGTGCCAGCAGTGGGCTGGGGAACTATGCT.

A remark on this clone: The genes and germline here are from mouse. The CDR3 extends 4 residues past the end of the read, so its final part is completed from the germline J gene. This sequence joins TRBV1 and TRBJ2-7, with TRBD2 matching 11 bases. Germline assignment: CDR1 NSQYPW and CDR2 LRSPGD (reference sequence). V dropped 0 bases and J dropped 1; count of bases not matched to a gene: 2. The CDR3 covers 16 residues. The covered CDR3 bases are TGCACCTGCAGTGCAGAAGGGACTGGGGGTTCCTAT. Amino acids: CTCSAEGTGGSY. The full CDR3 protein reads CTCSAEGTGGSYEQYF.

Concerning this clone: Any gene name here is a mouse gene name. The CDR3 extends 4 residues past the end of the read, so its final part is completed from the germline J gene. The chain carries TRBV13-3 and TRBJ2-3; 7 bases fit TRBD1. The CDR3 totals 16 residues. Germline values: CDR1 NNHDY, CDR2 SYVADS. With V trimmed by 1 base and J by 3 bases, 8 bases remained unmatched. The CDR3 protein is CASSDQGDVVAETLYF. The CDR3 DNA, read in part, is TGTGCCAGCAGTGATCAGGGGGATGTAGTGGCAGAA.

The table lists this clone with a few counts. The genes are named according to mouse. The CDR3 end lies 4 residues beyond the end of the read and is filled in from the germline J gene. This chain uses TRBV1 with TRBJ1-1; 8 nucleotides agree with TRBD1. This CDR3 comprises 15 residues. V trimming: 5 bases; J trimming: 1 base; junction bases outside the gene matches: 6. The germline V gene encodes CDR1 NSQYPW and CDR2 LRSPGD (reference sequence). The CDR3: CTCSSSGTGNTEVFF. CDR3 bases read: TGCACCTGCAGTTCATCCGGGACAGGGAACACA.